This TCR beta chain came from a study of Ad26.COV2.S vaccination and SARS-CoV-2 variants. Study as a whole: Among those in the COV1001 Ad26.COV2.S trial arm was the donor. Points from the study as a whole: Vaccine and placebo recipients had similar non-spike TCR breadth. Vaccinees reportedly had broad spike-specific CD8+ and CD4+ T cell responses.

Treatment reported: around 19 received Ad26.COV2.S at low or high dose, single or two shots; 5 received placebo; per-sample allocation not given. Day 63 following the first vaccine or placebo injection was when the samples were taken. Its platform was an Ad26 vector, and its expressed antigen was Wuhan-strain SARS-CoV-2 spike. Concerning this clone itself: Its matching antigen is unknown.

Using immunoSEQ multiplex PCR, the repertoire was profiled, and TCRdb retains in-frame clones only, with some absent. Of about 680,000 clones in the sample, more than 80% were seen once. The CDR3 is 17 residues long. V was clipped by 0 bases and J by 7 bases, with 21 bases between them. The germline CDR1 and CDR2 sequences are PRHDT and FYEKMQ (reference sequence). This clonotype was obtained from a person aged 18-65 years who received the Ad26.COV2.S COVID-19 vaccine or a placebo. J is TRBJ1-1 and V is TRBV13, with D perhaps TRBD1 (5 bases). The source material was peripheral blood, sampled in a trial of Ad26.COV2.S vaccine versus placebo. This CDR3 is CASSLGPGWGSVHEAFF. CDR3 DNA: TGTGCCAGCAGCTTAGGTCCAGGGTGGGGTAGTGTCCATGAAGCTTTCTTT.